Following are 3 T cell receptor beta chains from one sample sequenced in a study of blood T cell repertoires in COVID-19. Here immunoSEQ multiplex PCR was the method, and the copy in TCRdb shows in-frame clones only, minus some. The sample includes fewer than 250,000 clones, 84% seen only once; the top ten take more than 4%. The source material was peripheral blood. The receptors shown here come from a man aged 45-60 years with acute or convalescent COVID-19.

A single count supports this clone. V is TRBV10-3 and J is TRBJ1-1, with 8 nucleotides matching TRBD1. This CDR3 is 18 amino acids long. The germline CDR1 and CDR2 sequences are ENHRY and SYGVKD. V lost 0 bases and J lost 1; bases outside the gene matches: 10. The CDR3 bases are TGTGCCATCAGTGAGTCTAAGGACAGGGCCACGTGGAACACTGAAGCTTTCTTT. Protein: CAISESKDRATWNTEAFF.

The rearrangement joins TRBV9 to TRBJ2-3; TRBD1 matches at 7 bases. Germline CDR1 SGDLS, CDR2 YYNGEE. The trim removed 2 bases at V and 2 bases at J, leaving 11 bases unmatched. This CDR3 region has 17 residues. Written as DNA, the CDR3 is TGTGCCAGCAGCGTTGAACAGGGGACCGTCCACACAGATACGCAGTATTTT. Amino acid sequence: CASSVEQGTVHTDTQYF. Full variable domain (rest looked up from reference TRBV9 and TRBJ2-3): DSGVTQTPKHLITATGQRVTLRCSPRSGDLSVYWYQQSLDQGLQFLIQYYNGEERAKGNILERFSAQQFPDLHSELNLSSLELGDSALYFCASSVEQGTVHTDTQYFGPGTRLTVL.

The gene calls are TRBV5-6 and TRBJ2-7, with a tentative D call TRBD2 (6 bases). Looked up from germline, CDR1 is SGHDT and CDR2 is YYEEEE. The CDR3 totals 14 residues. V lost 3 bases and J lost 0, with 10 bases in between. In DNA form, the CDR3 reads TGTGCCAGCAGCTATAGCGGTTACTCCTACGAGCAGTACTTC. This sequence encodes CASSYSGYSYEQYF.